The 12 T cell receptor beta chains given below trace back to one sample, sequenced in a study of cytomegalovirus exposure and HLA in healthy donors. The PCR employed 60 Vbeta primers together with 13 Jbeta primers. Method: immunoSEQ multiplex PCR; TCRdb's copy keeps in-frame clones and lacks some. Among some 180,000 clones listed, 82% were seen once. Input material: PBMCs. The receptor source for this set is a middle-aged man in good health and CMV-seronegative.

This chain joins TRBV11-2 and TRBJ1-1; 8 bases agree with TRBD1. Trimming cost V 3 bases and J 6 bases; bases outside gene matches: 12. The germline V gene encodes CDR1 SGHAT and CDR2 FQNNGV. The length of the CDR3 is 16 residues. CDR3 in amino acids: CASSFAAGGFGAEAFF. CDR3 sequence (DNA): TGTGCCAGCAGCTTCGCGGCAGGGGGCTTTGGAGCTGAAGCTTTCTTT.

V usage is TRBV2 and J usage is TRBJ2-3; 7 bases fit TRBD2. Per germline, CDR1 SNHLY and CDR2 FYNNEI. The CDR3 is 13 amino acids. V gave up 8 bases and J gave up 2 bases; unmatched junction bases: 4. Here the CDR3 DNA reads TGTGCCAGCTGTCGGGGGGACACAGATACGCAGTATTTT. It specifies CASCRGDTDTQYF.

The chain carries TRBV28 and TRBJ2-1; D is unclear. The CDR3 is made up of 12 amino acids. CDR1 and CDR2 (germline): MDHEN, SYDVKM. V was cut by 1 base and J by 8 bases, with 6 bases left in between. The CDR3 reads CASSLYRDEQFF. The DNA for the CDR3 is TGTGCCAGCAGTTTATATCGGGATGAGCAGTTCTTC.

The DNA for the CDR3 is TGTGCCGCCGCGGGGGGCAATAGGAATCAGCCCCAGCATTTT. Protein: CAAAGGNRNQPQHF. This chain links TRBV19 with TRBJ1-5, with D perhaps TRBD1 (6 bases). Germline V gene lookup returns CDR1 LNHDA and CDR2 SQIVND (reference sequence). This CDR3 is 14 amino acids long. V was cut by 11 bases and J by 4 bases, with 18 bases left in between.

This clone came up once. The chain recombines TRBV4-3 with TRBJ2-3; 8 positions agree with TRBD1. This CDR3 region has 17 residues. CDR1 is LGHNA and CDR2 is YSLEER in the germline V gene. J gave up 4 bases and V 4 bases, and 13 bases lay outside the gene matches. CDR3 protein: CASSRAKGAGGADTQYF. The CDR3 DNA is TGCGCCAGCAGCCGAGCTAAAGGGGCAGGGGGCGCAGATACGCAGTATTTT.

The rearrangement joins TRBV6-6 to TRBJ2-7, with D hard to call. CDR1 and CDR2 from the germline V gene are MNHNY and SVGAGI (reference sequence). The CDR3 length is 14 residues. The ends were cut back, 6 bases at V and 2 bases at J, with 14 bases in the middle. The CDR3 loop reads CASSPDPLPYEQYF. The CDR3 DNA sequence: TGTGCCAGCAGCCCCGATCCCCTACCCTACGAGCAGTACTTC.

This chain links TRBV4-2 with TRBJ1-1, with D possibly being TRBD1 (6 bases). This CDR3 has 14 residues. Germline V lookup: CDR1 LGHNA, CDR2 YNFKEQ. V was cut by 3 bases and J by 1 base, with 9 bases left in between. CDR3 coding DNA: TGTGCCAGCAGCCACCAGGGGCGGAACACTGAAGCTTTCTTT. Translated: CASSHQGRNTEAFF.

The chain has TRBV2 and TRBJ1-2, with 7 nucleotides matching TRBD1. Unmatched junction bases numbered 4, after V lost 7 bases and J lost 8 bases. The CDR3 has 11 amino acids. The V gene's germline CDR1 is SNHLY and CDR2 FYNNEI. The CDR3 region is CASTRQGGYTF. In DNA form, the CDR3 reads TGTGCCAGCACCAGACAGGGAGGCTACACCTTC. The variable domain in full, with the rest retrieved from reference TRBV2 and TRBJ1-2, is EPEVTQTPSHQVTQMGQEVILRCVPISNHLYFYWYRQILGQKVEFLVSFYNNEISEKSEIFDDQFSVERPDGSNFTLKIRSTKLEDSAMYFCASTRQGGYTFGSGTRLTVV.

The V call is TRBV19, the J call TRBJ1-1; 8 nucleotides align to TRBD1. CDR3 length equals 11 residues. V lost 4 bases to trimming and J lost 11 bases; unmatched junction nucleotides: 3. Germline assignment: CDR1 LNHDA and CDR2 SQIVND (reference sequence). The CDR3 region is CASSTGGAAFF. DNA of the CDR3: TGTGCCAGTAGTACAGGGGGCGCGGCTTTCTTT.

The chain combines TRBV11-2 with TRBJ2-1; 8 nucleotides agree with TRBD2. The CDR3 length is 16 residues. Germline CDR1 SGHAT, CDR2 FQNNGV. Unmatched junction bases numbered 10, after V lost 5 bases and J lost 4 bases. CDR3 DNA sequence: TGTGCCAGCAGCACACGGGGGGCGGGGGGTTACAATGAGCAGTTCTTC. It specifies CASSTRGAGGYNEQFF.

The V gene is TRBV5-1, the J gene TRBJ2-5, with D possibly TRBD1 on 6 matching bases. This CDR3 is built from 14 residues. Germline assignment: CDR1 SGHRS and CDR2 YFSETQ. The V and J ends lost 3 bases and 1 base respectively, with 10 bases between them. The CDR3 spells CASSSGQPQETQYF. DNA for the CDR3: TGCGCCAGCAGCTCAGGACAGCCCCAAGAGACCCAGTACTTC.

The chain couples TRBV7-8 to TRBJ2-7, with D possibly matching TRBD1 (6 bases). Germline CDR1 SGHVS, CDR2 FQNEAQ. V dropped 1 base and J dropped 2 bases, with 12 bases sitting between them. This CDR3 contains 15 residues. CDR3 in amino acids: CASSLEFRGTYEQYF. CDR3 sequence (DNA): TGTGCCAGCAGCTTAGAGTTCAGGGGAACCTACGAGCAGTACTTC.